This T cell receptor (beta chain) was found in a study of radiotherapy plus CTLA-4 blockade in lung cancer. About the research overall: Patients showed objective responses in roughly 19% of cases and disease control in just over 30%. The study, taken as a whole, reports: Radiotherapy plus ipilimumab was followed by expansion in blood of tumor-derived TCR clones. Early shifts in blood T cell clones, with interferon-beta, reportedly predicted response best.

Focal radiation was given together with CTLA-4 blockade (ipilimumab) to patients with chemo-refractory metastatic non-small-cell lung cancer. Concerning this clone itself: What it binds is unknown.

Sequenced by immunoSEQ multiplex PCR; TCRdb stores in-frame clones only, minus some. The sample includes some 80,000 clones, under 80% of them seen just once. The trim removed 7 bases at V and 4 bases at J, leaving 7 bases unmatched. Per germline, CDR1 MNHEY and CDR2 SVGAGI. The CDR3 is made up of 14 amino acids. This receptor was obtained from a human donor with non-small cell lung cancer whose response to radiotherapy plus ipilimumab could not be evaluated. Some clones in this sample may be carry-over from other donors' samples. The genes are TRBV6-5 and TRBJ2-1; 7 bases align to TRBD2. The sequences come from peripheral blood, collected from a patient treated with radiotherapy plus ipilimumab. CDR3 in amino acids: CASTDRGGYNEQFF. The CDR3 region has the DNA TGTGCCAGCACCGACCGCGGGGGTTACAATGAGCAGTTCTTC.